This entry lists 29 T cell receptor beta chains sequenced from one sample in a study of blood T cell repertoires in COVID-19. This table comes from immunoSEQ multiplex PCR, and its TCRdb copy is limited to in-frame clones, with some not included. The profile shows some 200,000 clones, approximately 90% of them singletons. Sequencing input: PBMCs or T cells enriched from blood (not recorded which). These receptors were taken from a woman aged 25 to 39 who had recovered from COVID-19.

The chain combines TRBV9 with TRBJ2-7; 10 bases fit TRBD2. Germline trimming cut 4 bases from V and 2 bases from J; bases unmatched to any gene: 3. This CDR3 spans 14 amino acids. Germline values: CDR1 SGDLS, CDR2 YYNGEE. CDR3 nucleotide sequence: TGTGCCAGCAGCTCTAGCGGGAGCCCCTACGAGCAGTACTTC. This codes for CASSSSGSPYEQYF.

This rearrangement joins TRBV6-2 or TRBV6-3 to TRBJ2-1; 7 bases match TRBD2. V was pared by 5 bases and J by 7 bases, with 5 bases of the junction left unmatched. Germline V gene sequence: CDR1 MNHEY, CDR2 SVGEGT. This CDR3 has 13 amino acids. In DNA form, the CDR3 reads TGTGCCAGCAGTAACGGGCGGGGGAATGAGCAGTTCTTC. This sequence encodes CASSNGRGNEQFF.

The rearrangement links TRBV4-3 to TRBJ1-2; a weak D match, TRBD1 (6 bases). Germline assignment: CDR1 LGHNA and CDR2 YSLEER. This CDR3 spans 15 amino acids. With 2 bases removed from V and 0 bases from J, the gap between germline ends came to 10 bases. The CDR3 sequence is CASSQSDRPNYGYTF. CDR3 nucleotide sequence: TGCGCCAGCAGCCAATCAGACAGGCCTAACTATGGCTACACCTTC.

The CDR3 protein is CASSLMEGREKLFF. Written as DNA, the CDR3 is TGTGCCAGCAGTTTAATGGAGGGGCGGGAAAAACTGTTTTTT. This rearrangement joins TRBV28 to TRBJ1-4; D perhaps matches TRBD1 (5 bases). Germline lookup yields CDR1 MDHEN and CDR2 SYDVKM. The CDR3 is 14 amino acids. Trimming removed 2 bases at V and 8 bases at J, with 12 bases between.

V usage is TRBV7-9 and J usage is TRBJ1-1, with 8 bases matching TRBD1. Germline assignment: CDR1 SEHNR and CDR2 FQNEAQ (reference sequence). The trim removed 6 bases at V and 1 base at J, leaving 7 bases unmatched. The CDR3 is made up of 15 amino acids. Here the CDR3 reads CASSDSGTGNTEAFF. Written as DNA, the CDR3 is TGTGCCAGCAGTGATAGTGGGACAGGGAACACTGAAGCTTTCTTT.

This sequence joins TRBV30 and TRBJ1-1, with TRBD1 identical over 9 bases. The CDR3 is 14 amino acids. Germline lookup yields CDR1 GTSNPN and CDR2 SVGIG (reference sequence). Trimming at V came to 0 bases and at J to 11 bases, leaving 10 bases not matched to a gene. This CDR3 is CAWSVRGTGIRAFF. CDR3 DNA sequence: TGTGCCTGGAGTGTACGGGGGACAGGGATTCGGGCTTTCTTT.

This clone is a singleton in its sample. J is TRBJ2-2 and V is TRBV30; D call uncertain. V was pared by 5 bases and J by 1 base, with 14 bases between. Germline V gives CDR1 GTSNPN, CDR2 SVGIG (reference sequence). This CDR3 comprises 15 residues. The CDR3 loop is CAWGLDWRNTGELFF. In DNA form, the CDR3 reads TGTGCCTGGGGCCTAGACTGGAGGAACACCGGGGAGCTGTTTTTT.

V gene TRBV6-5 combines with J gene TRBJ2-3, with TRBD2 matching 11 bases. The CDR3 totals 16 residues. From germline, CDR1 is MNHEY and CDR2 SVGAGI. V was pared by 4 bases and J by 2 bases, with 5 bases of the junction left unmatched. This CDR3 is CASSSGLAVLTDTQYF. CDR3 bases: TGTGCCAGCAGTTCGGGACTAGCGGTTCTCACAGATACGCAGTATTTT.

The chain employs TRBV19 and TRBJ1-1, with TRBD1 matching over 7 bases. The ends lost 3 bases at V and 3 bases at J; junction bases unmatched: 4. Germline V lookup: CDR1 LNHDA, CDR2 SQIVND (reference sequence). The CDR3 runs 14 residues. In DNA, the CDR3 is TGTGCCAGTAGTATGGGGACAGCGGACACTGAAGCTTTCTTT. Translating it yields CASSMGTADTEAFF. The full variable domain, rest sourced from reference TRBV19 and TRBJ1-1, is DGGITQSPKYLFRKEGQNVTLSCEQNLNHDAMYWYRQDPGQGLRLIYYSQIVNDFQKGDIAEGYSVSREKKESFPLTVTSAQKNPTAFYLCASSMGTADTEAFFGQGTRLTVV.

This CDR3 is CASSTLQGVNTEAFF. The DNA of the CDR3 is TGTGCCAGCAGTACCTTACAGGGGGTGAACACTGAAGCTTTCTTT. The chain has TRBV27 and TRBJ1-1, with TRBD1 matching 8 bases. This CDR3 contains 15 residues. Germline trimming cut 5 bases from V and 0 bases from J; bases unmatched to any gene: 5. The germline CDR1 and CDR2 sequences are MNHEY and SMNVEV (reference sequence).

The chain uses TRBV7-3 and TRBJ2-3, with D perhaps matching TRBD1 (6 bases). In germline, CDR1 is SGHTA, CDR2 FQGTGA. CDR3 size: 19 residues. The germline V and J ends were trimmed by 4 bases and 0 bases, with 23 bases remaining between them. CDR3 in amino acids: CASSSPAAGARLSTDTQYF. DNA of the CDR3: TGTGCCAGCAGCTCCCCGGCGGCAGGGGCCCGCCTTAGCACAGATACGCAGTATTTT.

This rearrangement joins TRBV30 to TRBJ1-3; TRBD1 is a possible D gene (5 bases). Germline CDR1 and CDR2: GTSNPN and SVGIG (reference sequence). Trimming took off 3 bases at V and 0 bases at J, with 15 bases between the two ends. There are 16 residues in the CDR3. Here the CDR3 reads CAWRGTQANSGNTIYF. CDR3 DNA sequence: TGTGCCTGGAGGGGAACACAGGCTAACTCTGGAAACACCATATATTTT.

The CDR3 spells CASSLDFRPGETQYF. The CDR3 DNA is TGTGCCAGCAGCTTAGACTTCCGGCCCGGGGAGACCCAGTACTTC. This chain uses TRBV7-2 with TRBJ2-5; no clear D gene. The CDR3 loop spans 15 amino acids. Trimming removed 1 base at V and 5 bases at J, with 14 bases between. Per the germline V gene, CDR1 is SGHTA and CDR2 is FQGNSA.

The chain uses TRBV10-3 and TRBJ2-7; TRBD1 matches at 7 bases. Germline V CDR1 and CDR2: ENHRY, SYGVKD. The CDR3 totals 18 residues. J was trimmed by 0 bases and V by 0 bases; bases with no gene match: 11. CDR3 sequence (DNA): TGTGCCATCAGTGAGTCCGGGACAGCACACGCGAGCTCCTACGAGCAGTACTTC. Its protein product is CAISESGTAHASSYEQYF.

V is TRBV19 and J is TRBJ1-5; 7 bases map to TRBD1. This CDR3 is 17 amino acids long. J lost 4 bases, V lost 0 bases, and 9 bases had no gene match. Looked up from germline, CDR1 is LNHDA and CDR2 is SQIVND (reference sequence). CDR3 in amino acids: CASSIDRGTAINQPQHF. As DNA, the CDR3 is TGTGCCAGTAGTATAGATCGAGGGACAGCAATAAATCAGCCCCAGCATTTT. The whole variable domain, filled in from reference TRBV19 and TRBJ1-5, reads DGGITQSPKYLFRKEGQNVTLSCEQNLNHDAMYWYRQDPGQGLRLIYYSQIVNDFQKGDIAEGYSVSREKKESFPLTVTSAQKNPTAFYLCASSIDRGTAINQPQHFGDGTRLSIL.

This sequence joins TRBV9 and TRBJ2-3, with 9 bases fitting TRBD2. This CDR3 has 16 residues. With V trimmed by 0 bases and J by 4 bases, 6 bases remained unmatched. Per the germline V gene, CDR1 is SGDLS and CDR2 is YYNGEE. This CDR3 reads CASSVGLAGRADTQYF. The CDR3 DNA sequence: TGTGCCAGCAGCGTAGGTCTAGCGGGACGCGCAGATACGCAGTATTTT.

V is TRBV7-9 and J is TRBJ1-4; 8 nucleotides line up with TRBD1. The germline V gene has CDR1 SEHNR and CDR2 FQNEAQ (reference sequence). The CDR3 totals 14 residues. V shed 4 bases, J shed 6 bases, and the junction held 4 bases outside the gene matches. The CDR3 region is CASSSTGGHEKLFF. The CDR3 nucleotides are TGTGCCAGCAGCTCCACAGGGGGGCATGAAAAACTGTTTTTT. Drawing the rest from reference TRBV7-9 and TRBJ1-4, the complete variable domain is DTGVSQNPRHKITKRGQNVTFRCDPISEHNRLYWYRQTLGQGPEFLTYFQNEAQLEKSRLLSDRFSAERPKGSFSTLEIQRTEQGDSAMYLCASSSTGGHEKLFFGSGTQLSVL.

In this sample, this clone turned up once. This chain links TRBV7-9 with TRBJ1-4; no reliable D call. The CDR3 covers 18 residues. V was shortened by 5 bases and J by 2 bases, with 21 bases between the two germline ends. Germline CDR1 and CDR2: SEHNR and FQNEAQ (reference sequence). The CDR3 is CASSRWGSGTATNEKLFF. The CDR3 DNA is TGTGCCAGCAGCAGATGGGGAAGCGGAACAGCGACTAATGAAAAACTGTTTTTT.

The genes are TRBV7-2 and TRBJ1-5; D ambiguous. Germline V gene data show CDR1 as SGHTA and CDR2 as FQGNSA. This CDR3 is 15 amino acids long. V lost 2 bases and J lost 2, with 10 bases in between. CDR3 sequence (DNA): TGTGCCAGCAGCTTACAGGTCTCGGGCAATCAGCCCCAGCATTTT. It translates to CASSLQVSGNQPQHF.

The CDR3 sequence: CATSDPGLQGIHEQYF. CDR3 nucleotides: TGTGCCACCAGTGATCCCGGATTACAGGGAATCCACGAGCAGTACTTC. The chain is built from TRBV24-1 and TRBJ2-7; TRBD1 might be the D (6 bases). Trimming shortened V by 3 bases and J by 5 bases, and 19 bases separated the two germline ends. CDR1 is KGHDR, CDR2 SFDVKD, per germline. The CDR3 sequence is 16 residues long.

The rearrangement links TRBV5-1 to TRBJ2-7; TRBD1 matches at 8 bases. J lost 1 base, V lost 4 bases, and 7 bases had no gene match. The CDR3 is made up of 15 amino acids. The germline CDR1 and CDR2 sequences are SGHRS and YFSETQ. CDR3 sequence: CASSPDRVGSYEQYF. The CDR3 region has the DNA TGCGCCAGCAGCCCGGACAGGGTAGGATCCTACGAGCAGTACTTC.

This clone appeared a single time. This chain joins TRBV7-8 and TRBJ1-5; TRBD1 agrees at 7 bases. V lost 7 bases, J lost 1 base, and 10 bases stayed unmatched. Germline values: CDR1 SGHVS, CDR2 FQNEAQ. There are 16 residues in the CDR3. The CDR3 sequence: CASTRGAGGSNQPQHF. The CDR3, as DNA: TGTGCCAGCACCAGAGGGGCAGGGGGAAGCAATCAGCCCCAGCATTTT. Complete variable domain (other parts from reference TRBV7-8 and TRBJ1-5): GAGVSQSPRYKVAKRGQDVALRCDPISGHVSLFWYQQALGQGPEFLTYFQNEAQLDKSGLPSDRFFAERPEGSVSTLKIQRTQQEDSAVYLCASTRGAGGSNQPQHFGDGTRLSIL.

A note on this clone: Compared with germline, one end of the junction differs, possibly owing to a read error. The chain carries TRBV18 and TRBJ1-5; the D gene is possibly TRBD1 (5 bases). Germline CDR1 reads KGHSH; CDR2 reads LQKENI. The CDR3 totals 15 residues. The CDR3 spells CASSPMQGRDQPQHF. The CDR3 DNA is TGTGCCAGTTCACCAATGCAGGGAAGAGATCAGCCCCAGCATTTT.

This rearrangement joins TRBV18 to TRBJ1-1; no clear D gene. With 0 bases removed from V and 0 bases from J, the gap between germline ends came to 11 bases. This CDR3 contains 16 residues. The germline V gene has CDR1 KGHSH and CDR2 LQKENI. CDR3 sequence: CASSPPENFMNTEAFF. The CDR3 DNA sequence: TGTGCCAGCTCACCACCAGAGAACTTCATGAACACTGAAGCTTTCTTT.

This chain links TRBV3-1 (or the pseudogene TRBV3-2) with TRBJ1-5; D perhaps matches TRBD1 (6 bases). V was shortened by 1 base and J by 6 bases, with 13 bases between the two germline ends. Germline lookup yields CDR1 LGHDT and CDR2 YNNKEL (reference sequence). The CDR3 contains 15 residues. The CDR3 bases are TGTGCCAGCAGCCAAGCACAGGGTGGAGGTCAGCCCCAGCATTTT. This translates into CASSQAQGGGQPQHF.

The chain joins TRBV7-2 to TRBJ2-3; D is undetermined. The CDR3 has 14 amino acids. CDR1 and CDR2 from the germline V gene are SGHTA and FQGNSA. Trimming took 3 bases from V and 0 from J, leaving 7 bases between them. The CDR3 nucleotides read TGTGCCAGCAGCTTCCAGACTAGCACAGATACGCAGTATTTT. Translated: CASSFQTSTDTQYF.

The chain couples TRBV5-6 to TRBJ1-1, with D perhaps matching TRBD1 (5 bases). The CDR3 extends over 14 amino acids. V shed 2 bases and J shed 5 bases, with 13 bases lying between them. Germline V gives CDR1 SGHDT, CDR2 YYEEEE. CDR3 coding DNA: TGTGCCAGCAGCTTAGTTTATAGGGGAACTGAAGCTTTCTTT. Its translation is CASSLVYRGTEAFF. Full variable domain (rest looked up from reference TRBV5-6 and TRBJ1-1): DAGVTQSPTHLIKTRGQQVTLRCSPKSGHDTVSWYQQALGQGPQFIFQYYEEEERQRGNFPDRFSGHQFPNYSSELNVNALLLGDSALYLCASSLVYRGTEAFFGQGTRLTVV.

V gene TRBV30 combines with J gene TRBJ1-5; 8 bases fit TRBD1. Per the germline V gene, CDR1 is GTSNPN and CDR2 is SVGIG (reference sequence). This CDR3 contains 16 residues. V shed 2 bases, J shed 1 base, and the junction held 7 bases outside the gene matches. The CDR3: CAWSPTGAWSNQPQHF. The CDR3 DNA sequence: TGTGCCTGGAGTCCGACAGGGGCTTGGAGCAATCAGCCCCAGCATTTT.

As DNA, the CDR3 is TGTGCCAGCAGTTCCACAGGGAATCAGCCCCAGCATTTT. Translated, it gives CASSSTGNQPQHF. The rearrangement links TRBV12-3 or TRBV12-4 to TRBJ1-5, with D tentatively TRBD1 (6 bases). The CDR3 length is 13 residues. Trimming took 4 bases from V and 4 from J, leaving 8 bases between them.